This T cell receptor beta chain is from a study of cytomegalovirus exposure and HLA in healthy donors (dated by TCRdb to about 2017). General notes on the study: An earlier analysis of roughly 630 of the donors reported approximately 270 Gb of sequence data and 117 million unique TCR beta sequences from about 200 million T cells. The number of typed donors differed by locus: roughly 629-640 for A, B, C, DRB1 and DQB1; some 500 for DQA1; approximately 600 for DPA1; and some 470 for DPB1. Donor age, sex, ethnicity and CMV serostatus were compiled alongside the repertoire data. The study profiled the T cell repertoires of hundreds of subjects by immunosequencing and related them to cytomegalovirus serostatus. An earlier analysis of some 500 of the donors applied high-throughput TCR beta sequencing to assess whether each TCR beta V gene segment acted as functional or pseudogenic. In a later genetic analysis, genome-wide SNP genotypes for 398 of the 666 donors were used, and that subset was treated as a discovery cohort. Rather than using new phenotypic data, the later analysis identified candidate immune exposures from TCR beta sequences and from how often those sequences occurred across donors. Every repertoire in the discovery cohort had been generated on one and the same sequencing platform. A later analysis re-examined previously published TCR beta repertoires from over 500 donors and added high-resolution HLA genotyping to investigate patterns of TCR occurrence. Among about 400 genotyped donors of the cohort, an average of approximately 220,000 unique TCR beta nucleotide sequences was sequenced per donor, of which about 20% were non-productive. The study was designed to test whether signatures of past pathogen exposure could be identified by cataloging public T cell receptors. HLA typing included class I and class II loci at four-digit resolution. Among the roughly 400 genotyped donors, roughly 80% belonged to the genetic ancestry cluster associated with self-reported Caucasian donors. Five DR-DQ haplotypes were handled as single units for association and clustering, since linkage in the cohort was strong. An early release that covered about 640 HLA-typed donors contained about 300 gigabases of sequencing data and about 93 million unique TCR sequences. Besides the first cohort of roughly 660 subjects, a separate validation cohort made up of roughly 120 different subjects was used. The study combined high-throughput TCR immunosequencing, statistical association of individual TCRs with disease status, and machine learning to predict cytomegalovirus infection status.

The cohort was made up of under 800 healthy bone marrow donors. Cohort members were all nominally healthy when sampled, although unrecorded immune exposures were likely present. The donor tested CMV seronegative and was one of the 352 seronegative cohort members. A peripheral blood sample was provided by each donor, and peripheral blood mononuclear cells were used for TCR beta sequencing. Genomic DNA was extracted from the blood cell samples with the Qiagen DNeasy Blood Extraction Kit. Looking up the germline V gene (reference sequence) yields CDR1 SSHAT and CDR2 FNYEAQ. Taken from cysteine to phenylalanine, the CDR3 has 15 residues. CDR3 DNA is the only sequence kept; it has 45 bases, read in frame from the first base. Worth noting for this clone: The specificity of this receptor is unknown. Compared with germline, one end of the junction differs, possibly owing to a read error.

Library creation used the immunoSEQ multiplex PCR assay. For the multiplex PCR, a mixture combining 60 forward primers for TCR Vbeta segments and 13 reverse primers for TCR Jbeta segments was used. The CDR3 region of rearranged TCR beta genes was amplified from genomic DNA by a multiplex PCR assay. The Illumina HiSeq System was used to sequence the amplified TCR beta libraries as 87-base-pair reads. The study's own analysis went as follows. In a later analysis, roughly 80 million unique TCR beta chains were counted across the 500 to 850 repertoires, and about 10 million of these chains were shared by at least two donors. A nearest-neighbor algorithm error-corrected the raw reads and collapsed the reads into unique sequences, merging closely related sequences to remove PCR and sequencing errors. To assign V, D and J gene segments, CDR3 sequences were aligned to IMGT reference sequences. Each retained sequence needed at least a six-nucleotide match to both a V gene segment and a J gene segment. A rearrangement was called productive if the CDR3 had no stop codons and remained in frame with V and J, and every other rearrangement was called non-productive. CDR3 was defined according to IMGT convention as the region running from the second conserved V-encoded cysteine to the conserved J-encoded phenylalanine. Sequences without an unambiguous match to a single V gene segment were excluded from the earlier analysis of 500 to 700 of the donors. An earlier analysis of about 590 of the donors classified V segments as functional when productive rearrangements were above 56.7% and as segregating when the standard deviation between donors was above 5%. To diagnose cytomegalovirus status from the catalog of TCR beta chain sequences, a statistical classification framework was built. V and J gene assignment, in a later analysis, came from comparing TCR nucleotide sequences with IMGT/GENE-DB human TR gene sequences. In a later analysis, CDR3 sequences and most-parsimonious VDJ recombination scenarios were assigned using the TCRdist pipeline. A later analysis defined each TCR beta chain by its CDR3 amino acid sequence plus V-gene family, and excluded reads lacking a unique V-gene family. In a later analysis, a few hundred highly shared, low-generation-probability nucleotide sequences were removed to address suspected cross-contamination and a sequencing artifact. In a later analysis, a clonal expansion index for each public chain was calculated from normalized within-repertoire ranks of inferred template counts. Generation probabilities in a later analysis came from a VDJ recombination model fitted to out-of-frame rearrangements, and those results were checked against IGoR. In a later analysis, TCR-TCR, TCR-HLA and TCR-CMV co-occurrence was scored with hypergeometric tests, and a repertoire-size bias correction was applied to TCR pairs. False discovery rates were estimated in a later analysis by permuting HLA or CMV assignments 20 times. In a later analysis, co-occurring TCRs were grouped using DBSCAN, with TCRdist sequence similarity added in when clustering inside HLA-allele-positive subsets. Co-occurrence clustering excluded repertoires with fewer than 30,000 or more than 120,000 public chains, plus five with anomalous nucleotide sharing. The table was pulled from immuneACCESS by TCRdb, which kept in-frame rearrangements only. Such tables lose some clones; where checked, under half of the loss comes from unresolved V genes, and the rest has no known cause. The D gene and trimming were derived from the DNA, and the V and J assignments and clone size from that table. Per the sample table, the count is roughly 120,000 clones. The ten largest clonotypes hold approximately 0.99% of the sample.

The full study reports these points: At a false discovery rate of 0.05, a later analysis linked around 15,000 TCR beta sequences to specific HLA alleles. Some IMGT-functional V segments, including TRBV6-2 and TRBV6-3, could not be told apart with the 87-base-pair reads, so those segments were excluded. In a later genetic analysis, fewer N-insertions in productive TCRs were reported among donors in an Asian-associated ancestry cluster than the roughly 700-donor mean. In a later analysis, most CMV-associated TCR beta chains were found to appear HLA-restricted, with HLA associations seemingly driven largely by CMV exposure. Broadly in line with IMGT annotations, most TCR beta V segments showed up in productive rearrangements about 90% or about 30% of the time in an earlier analysis of some 590 of the donors. The only immune exposure information available for the cohort was CMV serostatus. Compared with equally common non-associated chains, HLA-associated TCR beta chains in a later analysis were more clonally expanded and had lower generation probabilities. According to a later analysis, parvovirus B19, influenza, CMV and Epstein-Barr virus appeared linked to several top co-occurrence clusters. The authors suggested that the approach could potentially be extended to other disease states and immunological phenotypes. Linkage disequilibrium might explain the correlated functional status among segregating V segments, but an unknown experimental factor could not be ruled out. A later analysis found that TCR association rates varied across HLA loci, with DRB1 alleles showing the most associated TCRs and HLA-C alleles the fewest. In vitro tests confirmed that a few of the cytomegalovirus-associated TCR beta chains recognize cytomegalovirus antigens. This cohort had only TCR beta chains sequenced, and the lack of alpha or paired-chain data limited which features could be detected. A total of 164 TCR beta chains were listed by the study as associated with cytomegalovirus. A further reported finding was that TCR beta sequences accurately predicted the HLA-A and HLA-B alleles for most subjects in the first cohort. A cluster of highly shared sequence variants was judged likely to represent a technical artifact of the sequencing pipeline. Roughly uniform sequencing depth across donors was assumed in presence/absence analyses, although this assumption may not hold. Most TCR sequences were observed very rarely across donors, whereas some public TCRs were present in many individuals. The earlier analysis of 587 of the donors excluded over 15 rarely observed V segments, including chromosome 9 orphons, because counts were too low. Because HLA typing was missing for some donors at each locus, association tests included only the typed subset. Assigning TCR associations to individual alleles was difficult when HLA alleles, especially DR and DQ, strongly co-occurred. The classifier was reported to diagnose cytomegalovirus status with high specificity and sensitivity in both the original cohort and the validation cohort. An association between a missense DCLRE1C variant and V-gene and J-gene trimming of TCR beta chains was found in a later genetic analysis and replicated in an independent cohort.

The receptor chain draws on TRBV7-7 and TRBJ2-2, and perhaps TRBD2 as D gene, on 6 matching bases. The sequenced material came from PBMCs. The sequence came from a man between 18 and 35 years old in good health and CMV-seronegative. The CDR3 in this case is CASSLHPPGVGELFF. The nucleotide sequence reads TGTGCTAGCAGCTTACACCCGCCGGGGGTCGGGGAGCTGTTTTTT.